This T cell receptor (beta chain) was identified during a study of blood T cell repertoires in COVID-19. Looking at the study overall: Material from acute and convalescent COVID-19 was sourced from the United States, Italy and Spain. T cells, B-cell-depleted T cells, or PBMCs supplied cDNA or gDNA.

V lost 4 bases to trimming and J lost 1 base; unmatched junction nucleotides: 7. The CDR3 sequence is 15 residues long. Looked up from germline, CDR1 is SGDLS and CDR2 is YYNGEE. In the authors' workflow: The authors estimated nucleated cell counts from reference gene primer amplification. TCRdb's table, derived via immunoSEQ multiplex PCR, lists solely in-frame clones and lacks some. V and J calls and clone size are those listed in that table; D and trimming were worked out from the DNA. The sample lists 190,000 or so clones, under 80% occurring once. V is TRBV9 and J is TRBJ1-1; 7 bases line up with TRBD1. The sample was peripheral blood. The source is a man between 45 and 60 years old who had recovered from COVID-19. The CDR3 region has the DNA TGTGCCAGCAGCCACTTTCGGGACAGGAACACTGAAGCTTTCTTT. As protein: CASSHFRDRNTEAFF.